This TCR beta chain comes out of a study of T cell responses to AZD1222 COVID-19 vaccine. Study-level points and caveats: The study found vaccine-associated CD4 TCRs spanning spike, dominant at 160-218 and 743-854. Following two doses of AZD1222, Spike-specific TCR breadth and depth rose.

Assay: immunoSEQ multiplex PCR; the TCRdb copy retains only in-frame clones and omits some. The table shows 85,000 or so clones, with around 89% occurring only once. This CDR3 spans 14 amino acids. Germline loops: CDR1 GTSNPN, CDR2 SVGIG (reference sequence). V was pared by 4 bases and J by 2 bases, with 4 bases of the junction left unmatched. On this clone itself: The antigen is not known.

This TCR was sampled from an adult in good health. Sequences were derived from peripheral blood, sampled on day 0 of AZD1222 vaccination. J is TRBJ2-1 and V is TRBV30; TRBD2 agrees at 8 bases. CDR3 region: CAWTAGGTYNEQFF. CDR3 coding DNA: TGTGCCTGGACTGCGGGGGGCACCTACAATGAGCAGTTCTTC.